These 27 T cell receptor beta chains were sequenced from one sample in a study of PD-1 blockade in classical Hodgkin lymphoma. Assay used: immunoSEQ multiplex PCR; TCRdb lists only in-frame clones, some missing. The sample yields roughly 9,100 clones, nearly 85% seen once. Specified time point: cycle 4 day 1 (C4D1), after about 6 weeks of nivolumab. All the patients suffered relapse after autologous stem cell transplantation, and brentuximab vedotin exposure differed. The material sequenced was peripheral blood mononuclear cells (PBMCs), taken before the fourth cycle of nivolumab. The receptors stem from a human donor with classical Hodgkin lymphoma.

The V call is TRBV15, the J call TRBJ2-7, with TRBD1 identical over 8 bases. V lost 3 bases to trimming and J lost 2 bases; unmatched junction nucleotides: 6. CDR1 and CDR2 from the germline V gene are LNHNV and YYDKDF (reference sequence). This CDR3 spans 15 amino acids. The CDR3 bases are TGTGCCACCAGCAGGTGGACAGGGACCCCCTACGAGCAGTACTTC. This translates into CATSRWTGTPYEQYF.

This clone was counted only a few times. The J gene is TRBJ2-7, the V gene TRBV2; weak D call: TRBD2 (5 bases). The V gene's germline CDR1 is SNHLY and CDR2 FYNNEI. CDR3 length: 13 residues. The V end was cut by 6 bases, the J end by 7 bases, with 16 bases between. Written as DNA, the CDR3 is TGTGCCAGCAGCTACGGACCCGGCGGGGAGCAGTACTTC. This translates into CASSYGPGGEQYF.

The gene calls are TRBV4-2 and TRBJ2-2; possibly TRBD2 for D (5 bases). CDR1 is LGHNA, CDR2 YNFKEQ, per germline. V lost 2 bases and J 3 bases, leaving 13 bases between the germline ends. The CDR3 runs to 16 residues. CDR3 loop: CASSQLGILDTGELFF. The CDR3 DNA follows: TGTGCCAGCAGCCAACTCGGGATTCTAGACACCGGGGAGCTGTTTTTT.

The chain uses TRBV5-1 and TRBJ2-7, with a tentative D call TRBD2 (5 bases). The V and J ends lost 0 bases and 2 bases respectively, with 9 bases between them. The CDR3 loop spans 14 amino acids. Germline CDR1 and CDR2: SGHRS and YFSETQ. CDR3 DNA: TGCGCCAGCAGCTTGGTAGCGAGAACCTACGAGCAGTACTTC. Amino acid sequence: CASSLVARTYEQYF.

The chain links TRBV7-9 to TRBJ2-2; D gene uncertain. This CDR3 is 12 amino acids long. Germline CDR1 SEHNR, CDR2 FQNEAQ (reference sequence). V dropped 4 bases and J dropped 6 bases, with 6 bases sitting between them. The CDR3 loop is CASSSPPGELFF. CDR3 DNA: TGTGCCAGCAGCTCCCCCCCCGGGGAGCTGTTTTTT.

This rearrangement joins TRBV21-1 to TRBJ2-7. TRBV21-1 is shown as a pseudogene. The CDR3 is made up of 11 amino acids. The CDR3 region is CASSRTYEQYF. CDR3 nucleotides: TGTGCCAGCAGTCGAACCTACGAGCAGTACTTC.

The chain has TRBV6-1 and TRBJ1-5; D is unclear. The CDR3 is made up of 19 amino acids. Germline V gives CDR1 MNHNS, CDR2 SASEGT. Trimming removed 0 bases from V and 5 bases from J, with 23 bases in between. The CDR3 DNA reads TGTGCCAGCAGTGAAGCGATAACTCCCACCGTTTTGGTCCATCAGCCCCAGCATTTT. It is translated as CASSEAITPTVLVHQPQHF.

The chain links TRBV18 to TRBJ2-7, with a possible D match to TRBD2 (6 bases). The germline gives CDR1 KGHSH, CDR2 LQKENI. Trimming removed 2 bases at V and 5 bases at J, with 13 bases between. The CDR3 covers 14 residues. The CDR3 region has the DNA TGTGCCAGCTCACCATCATGGACTAATAACGAGCAGTACTTC. Residues: CASSPSWTNNEQYF.

J is TRBJ1-1 and V is TRBV19, with D tentatively TRBD1 (6 bases). The V gene lost 10 bases and the J gene lost 4 bases, with 22 bases spanning the gap. CDR3 length: 15 amino acids. The V gene's germline CDR1 is LNHDA and CDR2 SQIVND (reference sequence). The CDR3 DNA reads as TGTGCCACCGTCTCCGGGGGGGCTAGGAGCACTGAAGCTTTCTTT. The encoded protein is CATVSGGARSTEAFF.

The rearrangement links TRBV5-1 to TRBJ1-6; D call uncertain. V gave up 2 bases and J gave up 0 bases, with 6 bases separating them. Germline V gene sequence: CDR1 SGHRS, CDR2 YFSETQ. This CDR3 has 15 amino acids. CDR3 amino acids: CASSFRSSYNSPLHF. The DNA for the CDR3 is TGCGCCAGCAGCTTTCGGTCCTCCTATAATTCACCCCTCCACTTT.

This clone appeared a single time. This chain joins TRBV15 and TRBJ2-3; D tentatively fits TRBD1 or TRBD2 (6 bases each). The CDR3 covers 18 residues. Germline V gene lookup returns CDR1 LNHNV and CDR2 YYDKDF (reference sequence). With 0 bases removed from V and 6 bases from J, the gap between germline ends came to 22 bases. The DNA for the CDR3 is TGTGCCACCAGCAGAGATTTGGGGGGCCGACTTGAGAGGGATACGCAGTATTTT. Protein sequence: CATSRDLGGRLERDTQYF.

The chain recombines TRBV30 with TRBJ2-5; TRBD2 aligns across 10 bases. This CDR3 has 15 amino acids. J gave up 5 bases and V 1 base, and 7 bases lay outside the gene matches. The germline V gene has CDR1 GTSNPN and CDR2 SVGIG (reference sequence). The CDR3 sequence: CAWSGERGGRETQYF. CDR3 DNA sequence: TGTGCCTGGAGTGGGGAGCGGGGGGGCCGGGAGACCCAGTACTTC. The full variable domain, its missing parts supplied by reference TRBV30 and TRBJ2-5, is SQTIHQWPATLVQPVGSPLSLECTVEGTSNPNLYWYRQAAGRGLQLLFYSVGIGQISSEVPQNLSASRPQDRQFILSSKKLLLSDSGFYLCAWSGERGGRETQYFGPGTRLLVL.

This clone was picked up one time. This chain links TRBV19 with TRBJ2-2; no clear D. Germline values: CDR1 LNHDA, CDR2 SQIVND (reference sequence). CDR3 size: 14 residues. Trimming removed 6 bases from V and 0 bases from J, with 8 bases in between. CDR3 sequence (DNA): TGTGCCAGTAGAGGCAGGTCGAACACCGGGGAGCTGTTTTTT. It translates to CASRGRSNTGELFF.

The chain has TRBV5-1 and TRBJ1-3; D unresolved. V lost 0 bases, J lost 5 bases, and 12 bases lay in between. The CDR3 consists of 15 residues. CDR1 is SGHRS and CDR2 is YFSETQ in the germline V gene. DNA of the CDR3: TGCGCCAGCAGCTTGGAACCTCTCAGTCGAAACACCATATATTTT. Amino acid sequence: CASSLEPLSRNTIYF.

J is TRBJ1-1 and V is TRBV13, with 7 bases aligning to TRBD1. This CDR3 has 16 residues. CDR1 is PRHDT and CDR2 is FYEKMQ in the germline V gene (reference sequence). The ends lost 8 bases at V and 4 bases at J; junction bases unmatched: 16. CDR3 DNA sequence: TGTGCCAGCTCCCCAACTAGGGGGCGAGGGTTCACTGAAGCTTTCTTT. This gives the protein CASSPTRGRGFTEAFF.

The chain links TRBV11-2 to TRBJ1-1; perhaps TRBD1 as D (5 bases). Germline loops: CDR1 SGHAT, CDR2 FQNNGV. The CDR3 loop spans 15 amino acids. V was shortened by 5 bases and J by 0 bases, with 13 bases between the two germline ends. CDR3 loop: CASSPEGAMNTEAFF. The CDR3 DNA reads as TGTGCCAGCAGCCCTGAAGGGGCTATGAACACTGAAGCTTTCTTT.

This chain joins TRBV19 and TRBJ2-3; D is ambiguous. Looked up from germline, CDR1 is LNHDA and CDR2 is SQIVND (reference sequence). V was shortened by 5 bases and J by 4 bases, with 7 bases between the two germline ends. This CDR3 has 12 amino acids. For the CDR3, the DNA is TGTGCCAGTAGTTCCGGCTCAGATACGCAGTATTTT. Residues: CASSSGSDTQYF. The variable domain in full, completed from reference TRBV19 and TRBJ2-3, reads DGGITQSPKYLFRKEGQNVTLSCEQNLNHDAMYWYRQDPGQGLRLIYYSQIVNDFQKGDIAEGYSVSREKKESFPLTVTSAQKNPTAFYLCASSSGSDTQYFGPGTRLTVL.

V is TRBV13 and J is TRBJ2-6; D possibly corresponds to TRBD1 (6 bases). This CDR3 region has 15 residues. Trimming stripped 5 bases from V and 2 bases from J, with 10 bases between. Germline assignment: CDR1 PRHDT and CDR2 FYEKMQ (reference sequence). CDR3 sequence (DNA): TGTGCCAGCAGCCCCGGACAGACTGGGGCCAACGTCCTGACTTTC. Residues: CASSPGQTGANVLTF.

The gene calls are TRBV7-9 and TRBJ1-6; D uncertain. The CDR3 has 17 residues. CDR1 SEHNR and CDR2 FQNEAQ come from the germline V gene (reference sequence). V shed 5 bases and J shed 0 bases, with 14 bases lying between them. The CDR3 loop reads CASSPLTSSSYNSPLHF. CDR3 nucleotides: TGTGCCAGCAGCCCGCTTACGTCGAGCTCCTATAATTCACCCCTCCACTTT. Full variable domain (missing parts from reference TRBV7-9 and TRBJ1-6): DTGVSQNPRHKITKRGQNVTFRCDPISEHNRLYWYRQTLGQGPEFLTYFQNEAQLEKSRLLSDRFSAERPKGSFSTLEIQRTEQGDSAMYLCASSPLTSSSYNSPLHFGNGTRLTVT.

The genes are TRBV5-6 and TRBJ2-7, with TRBD2 as a possible D gene (7 bases). Trimming took 2 bases from V and 6 from J, leaving 27 bases between them. From germline, CDR1 is SGHDT and CDR2 YYEEEE. This CDR3 has 18 residues. The CDR3 DNA reads TGTGCCAGCAGCTTTGGGTTCGTGGGGGGGGGCCGATATAGCGAGCAGTACTTC. Encoded protein: CASSFGFVGGGRYSEQYF.

V usage is TRBV5-4 and J usage is TRBJ1-6; 7 bases are a match to TRBD1. The germline CDR1 and CDR2 sequences are SGHNT and YYREEE (reference sequence). Unmatched junction bases numbered 8, after V lost 4 bases and J lost 10 bases. The CDR3 loop spans 14 amino acids. In nucleotides, the CDR3 is TGTGCCAGCAGCCCTATAGGGGGCGGGTCACCCCTCCACTTT. As protein: CASSPIGGGSPLHF.

The J gene is TRBJ1-1, the V gene TRBV9; D remains unclear. Germline CDR1 reads SGDLS; CDR2 reads YYNGEE. This CDR3 is 13 amino acids long. The ends were cut back, 2 bases at V and 8 bases at J, with 13 bases in the middle. The CDR3 nucleotides are TGTGCCAGCAGCGTGGGCGAATCTTTCGAAGCTTTCTTT. Translated, it gives CASSVGESFEAFF. Using reference TRBV9 and TRBJ1-1 for the parts outside the CDR3, the full variable domain is DSGVTQTPKHLITATGQRVTLRCSPRSGDLSVYWYQQSLDQGLQFLIQYYNGEERAKGNILERFSAQQFPDLHSELNLSSLELGDSALYFCASSVGESFEAFFGQGTRLTVV.

The rearrangement uses TRBV28 and TRBJ1-5; D possibly corresponds to TRBD1 (5 bases). Trimming cost V 5 bases and J 5 bases, with 13 bases left between them. Germline V CDR1 and CDR2: MDHEN, SYDVKM. The CDR3 contains 14 residues. CDR3: CASSRPAGYQPQHF. CDR3 nucleotide sequence: TGTGCCAGCAGTCGCCCGGCAGGGTATCAGCCCCAGCATTTT. Together with reference TRBV28 and TRBJ1-5, the CDR3 gives the full variable domain: DVKVTQSSRYLVKRTGEKVFLECVQDMDHENMFWYRQDPGLGLRLIYFSYDVKMKEKGDIPEGYSVSREKKERFSLILESASTNQTSMYLCASSRPAGYQPQHFGDGTRLSIL.

This clone is large by share. This chain links TRBV27 with TRBJ1-1; D ambiguous. CDR1 MNHEY and CDR2 SMNVEV come from the germline V gene (reference sequence). V was pared by 4 bases and J by 7 bases, with 7 bases between. The CDR3 sequence is 11 residues long. The CDR3 spells CASSSSSEAFF. The CDR3 coding sequence is TGTGCCAGCAGTTCCTCTAGTGAAGCTTTCTTT.

CDR3: CASSIGGLAGYNEQFF. The CDR3 region has the DNA TGTGCCAGTAGTATAGGGGGCCTAGCGGGTTACAATGAGCAGTTCTTC. The chain recombines TRBV19 with TRBJ2-1; 8 bases fit TRBD2. Germline CDR1 is LNHDA and CDR2 is SQIVND (reference sequence). The CDR3 is made up of 16 amino acids. V was pared by 1 base and J by 4 bases, with 6 bases of the junction left unmatched.

This clone appeared a few times. The chain carries TRBV7-9 and TRBJ2-2, with TRBD2 as a possible D gene (6 bases). The CDR3 loop spans 14 amino acids. Germline lookup yields CDR1 SEHNR and CDR2 FQNEAQ (reference sequence). The V end lost 3 bases, the J end lost 7 bases, and 12 bases lay between the germline ends. This CDR3 reads CASSFSGNFGELFF. The DNA of the CDR3 is TGTGCCAGCAGCTTTAGCGGCAACTTCGGGGAGCTGTTTTTT.

The rearrangement joins TRBV7-9 to TRBJ2-1; perhaps TRBD2 as D (6 bases). Trimming took off 3 bases at V and 3 bases at J, with 15 bases between the two ends. The V gene's germline CDR1 is SEHNR and CDR2 FQNEAQ (reference sequence). This CDR3 has 16 amino acids. CDR3 region: CASSFLGGPNYNEQFF. In DNA, the CDR3 is TGTGCCAGCAGCTTCCTCGGGGGACCGAACTACAATGAGCAGTTCTTC.